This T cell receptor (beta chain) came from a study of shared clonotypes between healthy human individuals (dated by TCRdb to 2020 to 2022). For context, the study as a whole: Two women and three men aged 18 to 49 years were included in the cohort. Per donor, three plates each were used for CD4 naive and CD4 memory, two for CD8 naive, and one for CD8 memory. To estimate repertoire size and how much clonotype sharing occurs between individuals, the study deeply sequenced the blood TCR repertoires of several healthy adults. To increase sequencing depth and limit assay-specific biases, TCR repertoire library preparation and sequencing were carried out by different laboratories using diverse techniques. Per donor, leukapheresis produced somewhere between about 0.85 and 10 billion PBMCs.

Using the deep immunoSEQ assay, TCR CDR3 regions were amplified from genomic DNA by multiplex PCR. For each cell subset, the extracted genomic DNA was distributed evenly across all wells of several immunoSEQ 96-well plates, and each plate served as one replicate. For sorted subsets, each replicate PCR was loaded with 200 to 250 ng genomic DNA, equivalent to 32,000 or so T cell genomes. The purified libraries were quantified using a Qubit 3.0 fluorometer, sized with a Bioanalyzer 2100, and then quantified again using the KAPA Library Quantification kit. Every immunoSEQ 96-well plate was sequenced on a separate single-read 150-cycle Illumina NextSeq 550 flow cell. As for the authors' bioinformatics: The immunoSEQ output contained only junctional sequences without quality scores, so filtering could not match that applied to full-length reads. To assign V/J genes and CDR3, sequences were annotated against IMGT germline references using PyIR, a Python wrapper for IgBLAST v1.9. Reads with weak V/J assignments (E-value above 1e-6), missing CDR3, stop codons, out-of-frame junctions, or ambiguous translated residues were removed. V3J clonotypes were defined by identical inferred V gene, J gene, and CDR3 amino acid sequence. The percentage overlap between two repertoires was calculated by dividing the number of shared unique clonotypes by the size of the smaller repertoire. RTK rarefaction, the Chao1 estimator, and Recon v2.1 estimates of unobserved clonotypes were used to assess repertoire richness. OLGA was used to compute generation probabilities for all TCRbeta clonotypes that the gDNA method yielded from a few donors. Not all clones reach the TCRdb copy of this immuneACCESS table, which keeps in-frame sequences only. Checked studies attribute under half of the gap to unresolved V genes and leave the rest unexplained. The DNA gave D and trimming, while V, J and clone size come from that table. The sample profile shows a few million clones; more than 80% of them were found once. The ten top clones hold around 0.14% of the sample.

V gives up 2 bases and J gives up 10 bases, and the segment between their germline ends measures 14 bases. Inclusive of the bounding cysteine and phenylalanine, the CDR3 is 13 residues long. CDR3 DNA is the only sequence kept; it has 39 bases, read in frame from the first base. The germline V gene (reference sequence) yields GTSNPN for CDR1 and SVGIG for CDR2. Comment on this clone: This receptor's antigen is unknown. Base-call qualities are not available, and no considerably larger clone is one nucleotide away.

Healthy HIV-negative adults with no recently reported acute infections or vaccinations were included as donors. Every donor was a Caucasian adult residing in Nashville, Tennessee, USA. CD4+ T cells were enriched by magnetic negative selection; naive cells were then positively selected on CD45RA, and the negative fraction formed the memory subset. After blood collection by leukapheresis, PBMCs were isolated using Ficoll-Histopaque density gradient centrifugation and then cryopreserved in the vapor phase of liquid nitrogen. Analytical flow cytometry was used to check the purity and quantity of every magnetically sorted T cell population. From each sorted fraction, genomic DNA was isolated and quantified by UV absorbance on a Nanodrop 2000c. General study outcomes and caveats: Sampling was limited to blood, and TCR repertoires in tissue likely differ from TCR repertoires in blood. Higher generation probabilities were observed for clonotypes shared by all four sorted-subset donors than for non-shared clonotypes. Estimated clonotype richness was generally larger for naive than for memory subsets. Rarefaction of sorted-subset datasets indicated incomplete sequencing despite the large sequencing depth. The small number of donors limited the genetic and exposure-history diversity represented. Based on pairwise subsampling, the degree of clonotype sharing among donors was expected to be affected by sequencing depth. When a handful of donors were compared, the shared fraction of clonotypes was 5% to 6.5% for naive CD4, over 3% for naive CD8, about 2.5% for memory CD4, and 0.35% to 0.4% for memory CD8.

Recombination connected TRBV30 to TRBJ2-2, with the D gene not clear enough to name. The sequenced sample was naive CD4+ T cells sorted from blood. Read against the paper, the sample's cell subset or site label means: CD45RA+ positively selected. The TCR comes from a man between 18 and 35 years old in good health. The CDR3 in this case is CAWSFLIPVELFF. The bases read TGTGCCTGGAGTTTCCTAATTCCTGTGGAGCTGTTTTTT. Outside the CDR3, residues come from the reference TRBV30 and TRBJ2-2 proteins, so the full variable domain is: SQTIHQWPATLVQPVGSPLSLECTVEGTSNPNLYWYRQAAGRGLQLLFYSVGIGQISSEVPQNLSASRPQDRQFILSSKKLLLSDSGFYLCAWSFLIPVELFFGEGSRLTVL.